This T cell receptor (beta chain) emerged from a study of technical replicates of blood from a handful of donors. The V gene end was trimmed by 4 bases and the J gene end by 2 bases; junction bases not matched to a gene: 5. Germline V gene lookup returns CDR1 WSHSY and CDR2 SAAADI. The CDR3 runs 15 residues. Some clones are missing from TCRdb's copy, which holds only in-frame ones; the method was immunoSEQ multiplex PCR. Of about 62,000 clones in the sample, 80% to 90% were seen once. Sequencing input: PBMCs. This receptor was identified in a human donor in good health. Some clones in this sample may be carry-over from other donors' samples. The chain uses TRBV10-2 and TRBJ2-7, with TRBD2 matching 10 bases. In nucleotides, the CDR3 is TGCGCCAGCAGTGTTCTAGCGGGAGTCCCCTACGAGCAGTACTTC. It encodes CASSVLAGVPYEQYF.